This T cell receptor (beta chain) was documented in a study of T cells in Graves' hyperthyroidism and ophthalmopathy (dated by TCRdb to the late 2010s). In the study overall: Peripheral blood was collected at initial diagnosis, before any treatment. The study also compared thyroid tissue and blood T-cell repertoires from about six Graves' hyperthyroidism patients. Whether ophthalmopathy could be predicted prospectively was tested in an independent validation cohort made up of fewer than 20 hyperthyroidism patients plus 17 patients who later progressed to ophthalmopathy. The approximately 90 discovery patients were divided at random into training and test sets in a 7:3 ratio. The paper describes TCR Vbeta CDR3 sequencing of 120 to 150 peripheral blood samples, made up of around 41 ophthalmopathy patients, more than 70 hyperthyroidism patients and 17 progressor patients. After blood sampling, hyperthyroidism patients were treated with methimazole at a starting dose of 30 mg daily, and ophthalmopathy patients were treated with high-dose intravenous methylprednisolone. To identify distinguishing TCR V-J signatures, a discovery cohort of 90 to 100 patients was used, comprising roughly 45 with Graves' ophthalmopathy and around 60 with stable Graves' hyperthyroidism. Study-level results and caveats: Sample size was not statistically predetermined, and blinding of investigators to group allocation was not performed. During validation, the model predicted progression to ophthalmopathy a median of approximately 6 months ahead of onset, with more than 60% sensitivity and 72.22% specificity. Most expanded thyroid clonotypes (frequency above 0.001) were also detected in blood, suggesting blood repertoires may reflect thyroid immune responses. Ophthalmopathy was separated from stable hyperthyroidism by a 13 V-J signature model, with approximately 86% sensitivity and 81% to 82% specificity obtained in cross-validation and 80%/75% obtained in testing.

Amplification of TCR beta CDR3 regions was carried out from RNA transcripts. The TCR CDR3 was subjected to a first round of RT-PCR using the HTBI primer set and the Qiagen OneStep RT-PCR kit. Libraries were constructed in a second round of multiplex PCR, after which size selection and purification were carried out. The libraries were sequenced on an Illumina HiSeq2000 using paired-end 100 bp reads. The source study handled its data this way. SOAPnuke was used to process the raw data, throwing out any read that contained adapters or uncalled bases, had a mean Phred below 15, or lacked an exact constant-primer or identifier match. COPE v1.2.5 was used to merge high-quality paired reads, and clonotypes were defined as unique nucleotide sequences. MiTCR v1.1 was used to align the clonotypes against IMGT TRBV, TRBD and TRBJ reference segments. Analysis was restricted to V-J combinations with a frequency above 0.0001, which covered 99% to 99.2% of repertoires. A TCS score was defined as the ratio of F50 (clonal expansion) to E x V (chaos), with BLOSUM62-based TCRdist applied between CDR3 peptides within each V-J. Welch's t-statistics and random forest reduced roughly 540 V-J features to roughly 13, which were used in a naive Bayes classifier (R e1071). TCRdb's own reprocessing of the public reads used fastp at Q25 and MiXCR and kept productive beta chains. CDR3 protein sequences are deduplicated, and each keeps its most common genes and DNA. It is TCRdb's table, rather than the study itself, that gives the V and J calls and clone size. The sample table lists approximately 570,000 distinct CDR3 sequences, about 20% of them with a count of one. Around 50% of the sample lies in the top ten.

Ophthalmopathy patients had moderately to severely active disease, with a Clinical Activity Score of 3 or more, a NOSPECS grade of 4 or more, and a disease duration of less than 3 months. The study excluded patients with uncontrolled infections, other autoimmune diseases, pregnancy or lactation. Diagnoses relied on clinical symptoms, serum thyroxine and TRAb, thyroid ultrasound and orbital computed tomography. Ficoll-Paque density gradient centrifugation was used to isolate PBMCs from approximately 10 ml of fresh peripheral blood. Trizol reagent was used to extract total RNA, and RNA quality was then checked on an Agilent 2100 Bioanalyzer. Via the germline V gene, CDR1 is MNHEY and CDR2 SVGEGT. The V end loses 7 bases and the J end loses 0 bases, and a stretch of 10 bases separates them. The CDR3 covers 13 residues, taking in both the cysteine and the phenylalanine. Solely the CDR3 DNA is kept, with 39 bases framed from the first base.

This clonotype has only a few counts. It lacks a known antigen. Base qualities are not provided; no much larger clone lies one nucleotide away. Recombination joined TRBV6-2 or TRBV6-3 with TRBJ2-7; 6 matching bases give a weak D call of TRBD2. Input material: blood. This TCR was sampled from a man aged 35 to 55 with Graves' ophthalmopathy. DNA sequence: TGTGCCAGCAACGGGGGTTACTCCTACGAGCAGTACTTC. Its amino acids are CASNGGYSYEQYF.